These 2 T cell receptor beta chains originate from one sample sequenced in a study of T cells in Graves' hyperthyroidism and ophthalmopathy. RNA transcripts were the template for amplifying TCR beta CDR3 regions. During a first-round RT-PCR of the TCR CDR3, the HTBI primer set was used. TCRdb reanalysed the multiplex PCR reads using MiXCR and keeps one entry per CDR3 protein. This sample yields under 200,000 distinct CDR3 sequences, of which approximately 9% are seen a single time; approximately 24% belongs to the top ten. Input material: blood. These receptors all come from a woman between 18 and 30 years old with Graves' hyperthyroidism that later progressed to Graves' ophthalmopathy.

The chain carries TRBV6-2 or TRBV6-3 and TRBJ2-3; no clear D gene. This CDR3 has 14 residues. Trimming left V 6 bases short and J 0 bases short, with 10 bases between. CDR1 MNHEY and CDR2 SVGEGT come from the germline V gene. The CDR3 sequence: CASRSQISTDTQYF. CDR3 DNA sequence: TGTGCCAGCAGGAGCCAGATTAGCACAGATACGCAGTATTTT.

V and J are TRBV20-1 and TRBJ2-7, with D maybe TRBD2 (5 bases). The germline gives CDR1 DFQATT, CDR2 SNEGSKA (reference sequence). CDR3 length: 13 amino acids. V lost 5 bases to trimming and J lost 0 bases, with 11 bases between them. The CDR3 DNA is TGCAGTGCTGGGGTAGCGATCTCCTACGAGCAGTACTTC. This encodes CSAGVAISYEQYF.